The rows below give T cell receptor beta chains drawn from one sample of a study of blood T cell repertoires in COVID-19. This table comes from immunoSEQ multiplex PCR, and its TCRdb copy is limited to in-frame clones, with some not included. In the table there are 140,000 to 150,000 clones, 75% to 90% of which are singletons. The specimen was peripheral blood. The receptor source for this set is a woman aged 60-75 years with COVID-19, enrolled during active disease. CDR3s include the opening cysteine and the closing phenylalanine or tryptophan. The order of the fields is J gene, clone size, V gene, CDR3 protein. The size of a clone is reported for some rows only, either as once, few or many, or as a class for expanded clones.

>TRBJ2-5|NA|TRBV18
CASSPLGLPQETQYF
>TRBJ2-7|NA|TRBV28
CASSSPYEQYF
>TRBJ2-7|few|TRBV20-1
CSAFNSFQYF
>TRBJ2-2|NA|TRBV18
CASSPRVKGSTGELFF
>TRBJ2-3|NA|TRBV7-3
CASSLTRTGGADTQYF
>TRBJ1-2|NA|TRBV4-3
CASSQGRNYGYTF
>TRBJ1-1|NA|TRBV24-1
CATSGLRGSNTEAFF
>TRBJ2-1|once|TRBV7-3
CASSQVPGLAGGQDEQFF
>TRBJ2-2|NA|TRBV19
CASSVGTLTGELFF
>TRBJ2-5|NA|TRBV7-7
CASSLGSGGAQGETQYF
>TRBJ2-2|NA|TRBV7-8
CASSLRAGGDSELFF
>TRBJ2-7|NA|TRBV29-1
CSTLGQGAYEQYF
>TRBJ2-3|NA|TRBV5-1
CASRRQLTTDTQYF
>TRBJ2-1|NA|TRBV19
CASSLMGRGYNEQFF
>TRBJ2-7|few|TRBV7-9
CASSLGGNNEQYF